This is a list of T cell receptor beta chains from one sample in a study of blood T cell repertoires in COVID-19. Generated by immunoSEQ multiplex PCR, the TCRdb table keeps only in-frame clones and is missing some. The sample yields 410,000 or so clones, about 88% seen once. The sequenced sample consisted of peripheral blood. The receptors come from a middle-aged woman with COVID-19, enrolled during active disease. Both conserved end residues are part of each CDR3. A D gene is named only where the DNA matches it firmly. A row's size may be missing; if present it is once, few, many or a size class.

clone size	J gene	V gene	D gene	CDR3 DNA	CDR3 protein
.	TRBJ1-4	TRBV15	TRBD1	TGTGCCACCAGCACCCGGCCGGGACAGGGTGATGAAAAACTGTTTTTT	CATSTRPGQGDEKLFF
.	TRBJ1-4	TRBV5-1	.	TGCGCCAGCAGCGTTAGCCCGGCAACTAATGAAAAACTGTTTTTT	CASSVSPATNEKLFF
.	TRBJ1-4	TRBV11-1	.	TGTGCCAGCAGCTTATATCTGACCGGACAGACAGAAAAACTGTTTTTT	CASSLYLTGQTEKLFF
.	TRBJ1-1	TRBV18	.	TGTGCCAGCTCATCATCGGGACACAACACTGAAGCTTTCTTT	CASSSSGHNTEAFF
.	TRBJ1-5	TRBV6-6	.	TGTGCCAGCAGGCAGACAGGAACCAATCAGCCCCAGCATTTT	CASRQTGTNQPQHF
.	TRBJ1-2	TRBV3-1/TRBV3-2	.	TGTGCCAGCAGCCTTGGACAGAGAAACTATGGCTACACCTTC	CASSLGQRNYGYTF
few	TRBJ1-1	TRBV12-3/TRBV12-4	.	TGTGCCAGCTTCGCGAAAGGAGGGGAAGCTTTCTTT	CASFAKGGEAFF
.	TRBJ1-4	TRBV18	TRBD1	TGTGCCAGCTCACCACCGGGACAGGGACAAGAAAAACTGTTTTTT	CASSPPGQGQEKLFF
.	TRBJ1-1	TRBV10-3	.	TGTGCCATCAGTGATCGGACACCGTCGAACACTGAAGCTTTCTTT	CAISDRTPSNTEAFF
.	TRBJ1-1	TRBV12-3/TRBV12-4	.	TGTGCCAGCAGTTTGAAGGGAGATACTGAAGCTTTCTTT	CASSLKGDTEAFF
.	TRBJ1-5	TRBV29-1	TRBD1	TGCAGCGTATCGACAGGGAGTAATCAGCCCCAGCATTTT	CSVSTGSNQPQHF
.	TRBJ2-7	TRBV27	TRBD1	TGTGCCAGCAGTTTGGACAGGGGTTACGAGCAGTACTTC	CASSLDRGYEQYF
once	TRBJ2-5	TRBV10-3	.	TGTGCCATCAGGCCCCAGACTCAAAGGGGGGGAACCCAGTACTTC	CAIRPQTQRGGTQYF
.	TRBJ1-5	TRBV5-6	.	TGTGCCAGCAGCTTCGGACTGGGAAATCAGCCCCAGCATTTT	CASSFGLGNQPQHF
.	TRBJ2-7	TRBV9	.	TGTGCCAGCAGCTTCCGGACAGACTCCTACGAGCAGTACTTC	CASSFRTDSYEQYF
few	TRBJ2-7	TRBV5-1	TRBD2	TGCGCCAGCAGCTTGGCTCGGACTAGCGGGGGGAACGAGCAGTACTTC	CASSLARTSGGNEQYF
.	TRBJ2-1	TRBV19	TRBD2	TGTGCCAGTAGTGTTAGACTAGCGGGAGGCCCTTCTACCTACAATGAGCAGTTCTTC	CASSVRLAGGPSTYNEQFF
once	TRBJ1-1	TRBV6-5	.	TGTGCCAGCAAACCCCTTGATGAAGAGAGAGCTTTCTTT	CASKPLDEERAFF
.	TRBJ2-2	TRBV2	.	TGTGCCAGCTCTCCCTGGACACCGAACACCGGGGAGCTGTTTTTT	CASSPWTPNTGELFF
.	TRBJ2-7	TRBV20-1	TRBD2	TGCAGTGCTAGTTCCCAAGGAATAGCGGGGTCCTACGAGCAGTACTTC	CSASSQGIAGSYEQYF